The 21 T cell receptor beta chains reported below all come from one sample, sequenced in a study of cytotoxic CD8 clonotypes in ibrutinib-treated CLL. Generated by immunoSEQ multiplex PCR, the TCRdb table keeps only in-frame clones and is missing some. The repertoire has around 200,000 clones, roughly 65% of them found once; the top ten carry 5.5% to 6%. The source was PBMCs, collected after 12 months of ibrutinib treatment. These receptors were obtained from a human donor with chronic lymphocytic leukemia.

This rearrangement joins TRBV10-3 to TRBJ1-5; maybe TRBD1 (6 bases). Trimming removed 10 bases at V and 7 bases at J, with 20 bases between. Germline V gene lookup returns CDR1 ENHRY and CDR2 SYGVKD. This CDR3 is 14 amino acids long. The CDR3, as DNA: TGTGCCACCCGGGAGGAACAGGGTGGCCAGCCCCAGCATTTT. Translated, it gives CATREEQGGQPQHF.

This clone was recorded only once. V and J are TRBV6-4 and TRBJ2-2; 8 bases line up with TRBD1. V gave up 5 bases and J gave up 4 bases; unmatched junction bases: 3. The CDR3 is made up of 14 amino acids. Germline V gives CDR1 MRHNA, CDR2 SNTAGT. CDR3 residues: CASSLQGGTGELFF. DNA of the CDR3: TGTGCCAGCAGTTTACAGGGGGGCACCGGGGAGCTGTTTTTT.

The chain combines TRBV7-8 with TRBJ2-6; 8 positions agree with TRBD1. This CDR3 region has 15 residues. V lost 6 bases and J lost 4; bases outside the gene matches: 5. The germline CDR1 and CDR2 sequences are SGHVS and FQNEAQ. CDR3 sequence: CASRLTGAGANVLTF. DNA of the CDR3: TGTGCCAGCAGATTGACAGGGGCCGGGGCCAACGTCCTGACTTTC. Full variable domain (remainder filled in from reference TRBV7-8 and TRBJ2-6): GAGVSQSPRYKVAKRGQDVALRCDPISGHVSLFWYQQALGQGPEFLTYFQNEAQLDKSGLPSDRFFAERPEGSVSTLKIQRTQQEDSAVYLCASRLTGAGANVLTFGAGSRLTVL.

This chain uses TRBV5-5 with TRBJ1-6, with 8 bases matching TRBD1. Germline loops: CDR1 SGHKS, CDR2 YYEKEE (reference sequence). J lost 8 bases, V lost 1 base, and 2 bases had no gene match. CDR3 size: 14 residues. CDR3 nucleotides: TGTGCCAGCAGCTTGCCAGGGGGCGATTCACCCCTCCACTTT. Its protein product is CASSLPGGDSPLHF.

The chain employs TRBV6-1 and TRBJ2-7, with a tentative D call TRBD1 (5 bases). CDR3 length: 16 amino acids. With 1 base removed from V and 6 bases from J, the gap between germline ends came to 19 bases. Germline lookup yields CDR1 MNHNS and CDR2 SASEGT. This CDR3 is CASSEVVRQGLSEQYF. The DNA for the CDR3 is TGTGCCAGCAGTGAAGTGGTGCGGCAGGGCCTCTCCGAGCAGTACTTC.

In this sample, this clone turned up once. V and J are TRBV9 and TRBJ1-1, with unresolved D. The CDR3 is 14 amino acids. V lost 0 bases and J lost 9, with 15 bases in between. CDR1 and CDR2 from the germline V gene are SGDLS and YYNGEE. In nucleotides, the CDR3 is TGTGCCAGCAGCGTAGTAGGTGACCCCGGGAAAGCTTTCTTT. This encodes CASSVVGDPGKAFF.

This clone was observed a handful of times. J is TRBJ1-2 and V is TRBV6-4; no reliable D call. The germline gives CDR1 MRHNA, CDR2 SNTAGT. V shed 2 bases and J shed 5 bases, with 3 bases lying between them. This CDR3 contains 11 residues. The CDR3 here is CASSDKYGYTF. As DNA, the CDR3 is TGTGCCAGCAGTGACAAGTATGGCTACACCTTC.

The chain links TRBV29-1 to TRBJ2-1, with 11 nucleotides matching TRBD2. Germline CDR1 SQVTM, CDR2 ANQGSEA. The CDR3 length is 14 residues. V trimming: 3 bases; J trimming: 12 bases; junction bases outside the gene matches: 10. In DNA, the CDR3 is TGCAGCGTTGATGGGCTAGCGGGGGGTAAGGCGCAGTTCTTC. It specifies CSVDGLAGGKAQFF.

The rearrangement joins TRBV2 to TRBJ1-2; possible D gene TRBD1, 5 bases. The CDR3 runs 17 residues. The germline CDR1 and CDR2 sequences are SNHLY and FYNNEI. Trimming took off 0 bases at V and 6 bases at J, with 20 bases between the two ends. CDR3 loop: CASSEAPSGVEKNGYTF. For the CDR3, the DNA is TGTGCCAGCAGTGAAGCTCCTTCGGGGGTAGAAAAGAATGGCTACACCTTC.

The V gene is TRBV5-4, the J gene TRBJ1-3, with D unclear. Germline V gene sequence: CDR1 SGHNT, CDR2 YYREEE (reference sequence). The CDR3 runs 12 residues. The V and J ends lost 1 base and 3 bases respectively, with 2 bases between them. The CDR3 loop reads CASSLFGNTIYF. CDR3 bases: TGTGCCAGCAGCTTGTTTGGAAACACCATATATTTT.

The rearrangement uses TRBV30 and TRBJ1-1; a weak D match, TRBD1 (5 bases). Looked up from germline, CDR1 is GTSNPN and CDR2 is SVGIG (reference sequence). The CDR3 totals 13 residues. Trimming took off 2 bases at V and 1 base at J, with 8 bases between the two ends. CDR3 sequence (DNA): TGTGCCTGGAGTTCCGGGGGGAACACTGAAGCTTTCTTT. It specifies CAWSSGGNTEAFF.

The gene calls are TRBV7-8 and TRBJ1-4, with no clear D. The CDR3 is made up of 16 amino acids. The V end was cut by 0 bases, the J end by 3 bases, with 11 bases between. In germline, CDR1 is SGHVS, CDR2 FQNEAQ. As DNA, the CDR3 is TGTGCCAGCAGCTTAGCAGGGCGTAGGCCTAATGAAAAACTGTTTTTT. As protein: CASSLAGRRPNEKLFF.

J is TRBJ1-1 and V is TRBV10-2; D is ambiguous. Germline assignment: CDR1 WSHSY and CDR2 SAAADI. This CDR3 contains 13 residues. Trimming took off 7 bases at V and 0 bases at J, with 9 bases between the two ends. The CDR3 protein is CASIAPMNTEAFF. CDR3 nucleotides: TGCGCCAGCATAGCGCCGATGAACACTGAAGCTTTCTTT.

CDR3 coding DNA: TGTGCCAGCAGGGGTTGGGCGGGGCGCGAGCAGTACTTC. Its translation is CASRGWAGREQYF. The chain employs TRBV27 and TRBJ2-7, with a weak D call TRBD2 (6 bases). The ends were cut back, 6 bases at V and 6 bases at J, with 15 bases in the middle. The germline V gene encodes CDR1 MNHEY and CDR2 SMNVEV (reference sequence). The CDR3 is made up of 13 amino acids.

The V call is TRBV9, the J call TRBJ2-7; TRBD2 agrees at 11 bases. J lost 1 base, V lost 4 bases, and 4 bases had no gene match. The CDR3 length is 15 residues. Germline-derived CDR1 and CDR2 are SGDLS and YYNGEE. CDR3: CASSSRTSGSYEQYF. The CDR3 nucleotides are TGTGCCAGCAGCTCGCGGACTAGCGGGTCCTACGAGCAGTACTTC.

The chain recombines TRBV5-1 with TRBJ2-5; TRBD1 might be the D (7 bases). CDR3 length: 15 amino acids. Germline assignment: CDR1 SGHRS and CDR2 YFSETQ. V lost 5 bases and J lost 4, with 18 bases in between. The CDR3 sequence is CASRQGQGEVETQYF. The CDR3 DNA reads TGCGCCAGCAGACAAGGGCAGGGGGAGGTAGAGACCCAGTACTTC.

This clone was found a few times. The chain is built from TRBV2 and TRBJ2-3; D remains unclear. V lost 4 bases to trimming and J lost 0 bases, with 8 bases between them. The CDR3 has 14 amino acids. CDR1 SNHLY and CDR2 FYNNEI come from the germline V gene. The CDR3 region has the DNA TGTGCCAGCAGTGCATCGTCTAGCACAGATACGCAGTATTTT. Amino acids: CASSASSSTDTQYF.

This chain joins TRBV19 and TRBJ2-3; no clear D gene. Between the trimmed V and J ends, which lost 4 bases and 6 bases, there was a span of 11 bases. The CDR3 extends over 13 amino acids. The germline V gene has CDR1 LNHDA and CDR2 SQIVND (reference sequence). The CDR3 loop reads CASSSTTWDTQYF. The DNA for the CDR3 is TGTGCCAGTAGTAGTACGACTTGGGATACGCAGTATTTT.

This clone came up many times. The chain has TRBV6-6 and TRBJ2-3; 9 bases are shared with TRBD1. Germline CDR1 is MNHNY and CDR2 is SVGAGI (reference sequence). The CDR3 has 16 amino acids. The trim removed 1 base at V and 4 bases at J, leaving 6 bases unmatched. The CDR3 spells CASSYWGQGSSDTQYF. The CDR3 coding sequence is TGTGCCAGCAGTTACTGGGGACAGGGAAGTTCAGATACGCAGTATTTT.

This clone was observed at least ten times. This chain links TRBV7-2 with TRBJ1-2, with D uncertain. The V end was cut by 3 bases, the J end by 8 bases, with 10 bases between. Germline V gene sequence: CDR1 SGHTA, CDR2 FQGNSA. The length of the CDR3 is 12 residues. CDR3 residues: CASSFWREGYTF. The CDR3 DNA sequence: TGTGCCAGCAGCTTTTGGAGGGAAGGCTACACCTTC. Together with reference TRBV7-2 and TRBJ1-2, the CDR3 gives the full variable domain: GAGVSQSPSNKVTEKGKDVELRCDPISGHTALYWYRQSLGQGLEFLIYFQGNSAPDKSGLPSDRFSAERTGGSVSTLTIQRTQQEDSAVYLCASSFWREGYTFGSGTRLTVV.

The CDR3 coding sequence is TGTGCCAGCAGCCCGGGACTGGGCATTGAAGCTTTCTTT. It codes for CASSPGLGIEAFF. V is TRBV6-5 and J is TRBJ1-1; perhaps TRBD1 as D (5 bases). The V end was cut by 6 bases, the J end by 7 bases, with 15 bases between. The CDR3 runs to 13 residues. Germline-derived CDR1 and CDR2 are MNHEY and SVGAGI.